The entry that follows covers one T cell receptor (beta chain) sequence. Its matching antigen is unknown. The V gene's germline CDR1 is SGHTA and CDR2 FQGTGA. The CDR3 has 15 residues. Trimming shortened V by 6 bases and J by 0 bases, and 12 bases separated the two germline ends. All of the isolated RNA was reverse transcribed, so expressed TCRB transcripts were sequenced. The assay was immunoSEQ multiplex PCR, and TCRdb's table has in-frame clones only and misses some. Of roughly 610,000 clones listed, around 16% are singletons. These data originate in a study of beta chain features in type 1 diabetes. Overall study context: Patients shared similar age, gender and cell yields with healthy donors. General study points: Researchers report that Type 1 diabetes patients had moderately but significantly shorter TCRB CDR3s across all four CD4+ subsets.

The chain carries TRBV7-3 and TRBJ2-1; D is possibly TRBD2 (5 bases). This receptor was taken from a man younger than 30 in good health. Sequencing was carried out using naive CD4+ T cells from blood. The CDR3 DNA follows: TGTGCCAGCAGAAGCGAACGGGGCTCCTACAATGAGCAGTTCTTC. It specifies CASRSERGSYNEQFF.